This T cell receptor beta chain was sequenced during a study of blood T cell repertoires in COVID-19 (dated by TCRdb to 2019 to 2021). About the full investigation: Collaborator samples came from the United States, Italy and Spain and covered acute and convalescent phases of COVID-19. Deeply sampled blood TCRbeta repertoires from subjects exposed to, actively infected with, or recovered from COVID-19 were included in the dataset. The repertoires were released in a freely available public database meant as a resource for research on the immune response to SARS-CoV-2. Sample metadata almost always included a de-identified subject ID, COVID-19 status, age in years and sex. The material from the prospective study consisted of cDNA or gDNA derived from T cells, B-cell-depleted T cells, or PBMCs. Where HLA class I and class II types were available, the types were taken from metadata supplied by the sample provider, not from assay-based typing. Samples came from the ongoing ImmuneRACE study (first 160 participants) plus 1,254 subjects from 6 global collaborators. What the study reported, not specific to this receptor: How much clinical and demographic metadata was included differed by source and by participant, and the metadata was provided uncurated.

As regards this clone: Its antigen target is currently unknown. Base qualities are missing; no much larger clone stands one base away.

Relative to germline, V is missing 4 bases and J is missing 2 bases, with 13 bases of the junction outside any gene match. From cysteine to phenylalanine, the CDR3 is 17 amino acids long. This entry keeps only the CDR3 DNA: 51 bases, framed from base 1. The germline V gene provides CDR1 MNHEY and CDR2 SVGEGT. Whole blood was collected in K2EDTA tubes by collaborating institutions according to the institutions' own protocols. For TCRbeta analysis, collaborator samples were shipped as frozen whole blood, as isolated PBMCs, or as DNA extracted from either sample type. TCRbeta CDR3 regions were amplified from genomic DNA using the immunoSEQ Assay, a bias-controlled multiplex PCR. Concerning the study's data processing: The number of nucleated cells in each sample was estimated by amplification of reference gene primers within the assay. To quantify the absolute abundance of each unique TCRbeta CDR3 rearrangement, sequence reads were collapsed and filtered. For each sample, productive Simpson clonality was calculated by taking the square root of Simpson's diversity index across productive rearrangements. Drawn from immuneACCESS, this table holds only the in-frame rearrangements with V and J called that TCRdb kept. Clones are partly lost; checked studies trace under half to an unresolved V gene and leave the rest unexplained. V and J calls and clone size are given by that table; D and trimming were obtained from the DNA. This sample is represented by around 140,000 clones; around 88% of them were singletons. The ten most abundant clones make up less than 20% of the sample.

This receptor was obtained from a man between 50 and 59 years old with active or convalescent COVID-19. The sequenced material came from peripheral blood. The chain is made from TRBV6-2 or TRBV6-3 and TRBJ1-1, with 7 bases matching TRBD1. The CDR3 protein sequence reads: CASSLMTGLASNTEAFF. The nucleotide sequence reads TGTGCCAGCAGTTTAATGACAGGGTTGGCCTCTAACACTGAAGCTTTCTTT.